The rows below give T cell receptor beta chains drawn from one sample of a study of a mutant IDH1 vaccine in newly diagnosed glioma. Profiled with immunoSEQ multiplex PCR; TCRdb holds only in-frame clones, not every one. The sample includes tens of thousands of clones, 84% of them seen just once. These receptors have no identified antigens. The sample here was PBMCs, taken from a glioma patient whose treatment included an IDH1 peptide vaccine. The receptors derive from a woman aged 25-40 years with glioma. Some clones in this sample may be carry-over from other donors' samples. The CDR3 runs from the conserved cysteine through the conserved F or W. The order of the fields is clone size, V gene, J gene, D gene, CDR3 DNA, CDR3 protein. A D gene is named only where the DNA matches it firmly. Clone size, where shown, is once, few, many, or a class for clones that have expanded.

>NA|TRBV4-2|TRBJ1-5|NA
TGTGCCAGCAGCCAAGAGGGAGGAGAAGATCAGCCCCAGCATTTT
CASSQEGGEDQPQHF
>NA|TRBV29-1|TRBJ2-3|TRBD1
TGCAGCGCCCGGGGACAGCCATTTGGTGCCGCCAAGGATACGCAGTATTTT
CSARGQPFGAAKDTQYF
>NA|TRBV6-1|TRBJ1-1|NA
TGTGCCAGCACCGAGACAGGGAACACTGAAGCTTTCTTT
CASTETGNTEAFF
>NA|TRBV9|TRBJ1-1|NA
TGTGCCAGCAGCGTAGTTCCTATGAACACTGAAGCTTTCTTT
CASSVVPMNTEAFF
>NA|TRBV18|TRBJ2-1|NA
TGTGCCAGCTCACCGAACCTTCTAGACAATGAGCAGTTCTTC
CASSPNLLDNEQFF
>NA|TRBV21-1|TRBJ2-7|NA
TGTGCCAGCAGCAAAGGGGACAGGGGATTCAACGAGCAGTACTTC
CASSKGDRGFNEQYF
>NA|TRBV7-9|TRBJ2-7|TRBD2
TGTGCCAGCAGCGCCCGACTAGCGACCTCTTACGAGCAGTACTTC
CASSARLATSYEQYF
>NA|TRBV6-5|TRBJ2-1|NA
TGTGCCAGCAGACGAGCGGGTAACTCCTACAATGAGCAGTTCTTC
CASRRAGNSYNEQFF
>few|TRBV29-1|TRBJ1-5|NA
TGCAGCGTTGGGGGGGGCGGTCAGCCCCAGCATTTT
CSVGGGGQPQHF
>NA|TRBV25-1|TRBJ2-5|NA
TGTGCCAGCAGTGAAGGCCGGGGGGCGAAGATTGAGACCCAGTACTTC
CASSEGRGAKIETQYF
>NA|TRBV18|TRBJ1-5|NA
TGTGCCAGCTCACCACCCTTGAGGGCTCCGTCCCTCAATCAGCCCCAGCATTTT
CASSPPLRAPSLNQPQHF
>NA|TRBV28|TRBJ2-7|NA
TGTGCCAGCAGTTTATATTCCGGGGCTTCCTACGAGCAGTACTTC
CASSLYSGASYEQYF
>NA|TRBV5-5|TRBJ1-1|NA
TGTGCCAGCAGCGCGGGGGGACACACTGAAGCTTTCTTT
CASSAGGHTEAFF
>NA|TRBV19|TRBJ2-1|TRBD2
TGTGCCAGCAGTATAACCCGACTAGCCGACAATGAGCAGTTCTTC
CASSITRLADNEQFF
>NA|TRBV4-1|TRBJ2-2|NA
TGCGCCAGCAGCCAAGAGGTCGGGGAGCTGTTTTTT
CASSQEVGELFF
>NA|TRBV11-3|TRBJ2-3|NA
TGTGCCAGCACCCTCGGTAGGGGTTCGCGGAGCTACCCGTCGGATACGCAGTATTTT
CASTLGRGSRSYPSDTQYF
>NA|TRBV7-9|TRBJ1-1|NA
TGTGCCAGCAGCCCCGTCGACACTGAAGCTTTCTTT
CASSPVDTEAFF
>few|TRBV19|TRBJ1-1|NA
TGTGCCAGTAGTATTACGGGGCGGGAGCCTGAAGCTTTCTTT
CASSITGREPEAFF
>NA|TRBV7-2|TRBJ2-7|TRBD1
TGTGCCAGCAGCTTTAACAGGGGAGCCTACGAGCAGTACTTC
CASSFNRGAYEQYF
>NA|TRBV29-1|TRBJ2-3|TRBD2
TGCAGCGTTGCGACTAGCGGGGCCTCGATGCAGTATTTT
CSVATSGASMQYF
>NA|TRBV18|TRBJ2-2|NA
TGTGCCAGCTCACCCTTACGGAACACCGGGGAGCTGTTTTTT
CASSPLRNTGELFF
>NA|TRBV13|TRBJ2-7|TRBD1
TGTGCCAGCAGCCCGAGACAGGGTATCTACGAGCAGTACTTC
CASSPRQGIYEQYF
>NA|TRBV7-8|TRBJ2-1|TRBD2
TGTGCCAGCAGCCCGGAAGCGGGAGTCTCCTACAATGAGCAGTTCTTC
CASSPEAGVSYNEQFF
>NA|TRBV6-5|TRBJ1-1|NA
TGTGCCAGCAGGAGGGCGAGGGGTGAAGCTTTCTTT
CASRRARGEAFF
>NA|TRBV6-1|TRBJ1-1|NA
TGTGCCAGCAGTGAAACGTGGGGGTACACTGAAGCTTTCTTT
CASSETWGYTEAFF
>NA|TRBV5-5|TRBJ2-3|NA
TGTGCCAGCAGCTTGGCCAGGCAGCTCACAGATACGCAGTATTTT
CASSLARQLTDTQYF
>NA|TRBV5-8|TRBJ2-7|NA
TGTGCCAGCAGCTTGAGACAGGAGACCTCCTACGAGCAGTACTTC
CASSLRQETSYEQYF
>NA|TRBV9|TRBJ2-3|NA
TGTGCCAGCAGCGTAGGGAGCGGTGGCACAGATACGCAGTATTTT
CASSVGSGGTDTQYF
>NA|TRBV27|TRBJ2-7|NA
TGTGCCAGCAGTTTTTCCCAGGGATCCCTTTCCTACGAGCAGTACTTC
CASSFSQGSLSYEQYF
>NA|TRBV5-1|TRBJ2-7|NA
TGCGCCAGCAGCTTGGGGGACGGCTCCTACGAGCAGTACTTC
CASSLGDGSYEQYF
>NA|TRBV19|TRBJ1-1|NA
TGTGCCAGTACCCCGACCGGGGGACTGGTCCCTGACGGCACTGAAGCTTTCTTT
CASTPTGGLVPDGTEAFF
>NA|TRBV6-1|TRBJ1-1|TRBD1
TGTGCCAGTCTCGGCTTGACAGGGTGGGGCACTGAAGCTTTCTTT
CASLGLTGWGTEAFF
>once|TRBV18|TRBJ2-1|TRBD1
TGTGCCAGCTCACCACCGACAGGGGCGATGGTATACAATGAGCAGTTCTTC
CASSPPTGAMVYNEQFF
>NA|TRBV15|TRBJ2-5|TRBD1
TGTGCCACCAGCACATCGACACAGGGGTGGGCCTCAGAGACCCAGTACTTC
CATSTSTQGWASETQYF
>NA|TRBV30|TRBJ1-2|NA
TGTGCCTGGAGTGTGAAGGGTTTCTATGGCTACACCTTC
CAWSVKGFYGYTF
>NA|TRBV2|TRBJ1-1|TRBD1
TGTGCCAGCAGCTTACAGGGGGCGCGGGAAGCTTTCTTT
CASSLQGAREAFF
>NA|TRBV7-8|TRBJ2-2|TRBD2
TGTGCCAGCAGTCAAATGGCTAGCGGAGACACCGGGGAGCTGTTTTTT
CASSQMASGDTGELFF
>NA|TRBV2|TRBJ2-7|NA
TGTGCCAGCAGTGCCCCCGGGTCCTACGAGCAGTACTTC
CASSAPGSYEQYF
>NA|TRBV7-9|TRBJ2-7|NA
TGTGCCAGCAGCTTAGAAAGCTCCTACGAGCAGTACTTC
CASSLESSYEQYF
>NA|TRBV7-9|TRBJ2-7|TRBD2
TGTGCCAGCAGCCTTAAGCGGGAAGCCGAGCAGTACTTC
CASSLKREAEQYF
>NA|TRBV30|TRBJ1-2|TRBD1
TGTGCCTGGAGTGGAGGGGGCGATGGCTACACCTTC
CAWSGGGDGYTF
>NA|TRBV6-5|TRBJ2-7|NA
TGTGCCAGCAGTTACCAGGACTCCTCCTACGAGCAGTACTTC
CASSYQDSSYEQYF
>NA|TRBV6-5|TRBJ2-7|NA
TGTGCCAGCAGTTACGGGCAGAGCTCCTACGAGCAGTACTTC
CASSYGQSSYEQYF
>NA|TRBV2|TRBJ1-1|NA
TGTGCCAGCAGAAGGTCGGGCACTGAAGCTTTCTTT
CASRRSGTEAFF
>few|TRBV19|TRBJ1-2|TRBD1
TGTGCCAGTAGTCAGGGACAGGATCGTGCCTACACCTTC
CASSQGQDRAYTF
>few|TRBV10-1|TRBJ1-2|NA
TGCGCCAGCAGCCCAGAGGGGTCCTATGGCTACACCTTC
CASSPEGSYGYTF
>NA|TRBV2|TRBJ2-7|NA
TGTGCCAGCTTCGGGTATAGCTACGAGCAGTACTTC
CASFGYSYEQYF